This T cell receptor beta chain came from a study of cytomegalovirus exposure and HLA in healthy donors. CDR1 and CDR2 (germline): SEHNR, FQNEAQ (reference sequence). This CDR3 spans 15 amino acids. Trimming removed 5 bases at V and 1 base at J, with 14 bases between. The primer mix had 60 Vbeta and 13 Jbeta primers. Generated by immunoSEQ multiplex PCR, the TCRdb table keeps only in-frame clones and is missing some. This sample carries 150,000 to 200,000 clones, roughly 85% of them seen once, and the ten largest clones take around 15%. The receptor comes from a man aged 50-59 years in good health and CMV-seropositive. The specimen sequenced was PBMCs. The gene calls are TRBV7-9 and TRBJ1-1, with a possible D match to TRBD1 (6 bases). The CDR3 protein is CASSQNRVQNTEAFF. CDR3 sequence (DNA): TGTGCCAGCAGCCAAAACAGGGTGCAGAACACTGAAGCTTTCTTT.